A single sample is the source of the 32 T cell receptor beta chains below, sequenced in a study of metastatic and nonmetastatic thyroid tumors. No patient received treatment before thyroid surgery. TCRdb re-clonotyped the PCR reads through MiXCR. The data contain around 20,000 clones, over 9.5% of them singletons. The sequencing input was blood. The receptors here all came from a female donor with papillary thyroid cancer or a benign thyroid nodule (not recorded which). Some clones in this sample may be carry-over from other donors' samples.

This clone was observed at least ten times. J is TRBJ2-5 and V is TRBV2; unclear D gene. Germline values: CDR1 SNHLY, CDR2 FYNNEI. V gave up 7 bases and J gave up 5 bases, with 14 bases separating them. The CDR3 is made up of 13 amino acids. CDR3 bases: TGTGCCAGCATGGTCGGGTTTGGGGAGACCCAGTACTTC. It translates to CASMVGFGETQYF. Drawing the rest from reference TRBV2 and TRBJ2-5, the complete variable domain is EPEVTQTPSHQVTQMGQEVILRCVPISNHLYFYWYRQILGQKVEFLVSFYNNEISEKSEIFDDQFSVERPDGSNFTLKIRSTKLEDSAMYFCASMVGFGETQYFGPGTRLLVL.

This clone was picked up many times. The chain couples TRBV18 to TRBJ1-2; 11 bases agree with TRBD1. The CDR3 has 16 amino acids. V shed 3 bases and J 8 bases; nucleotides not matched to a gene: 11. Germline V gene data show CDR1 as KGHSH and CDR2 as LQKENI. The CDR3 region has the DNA TGTGCCAGCTCACCGTCAGCAGGACAGGGGGCTCTCGGCTACACCTTC. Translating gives CASSPSAGQGALGYTF.

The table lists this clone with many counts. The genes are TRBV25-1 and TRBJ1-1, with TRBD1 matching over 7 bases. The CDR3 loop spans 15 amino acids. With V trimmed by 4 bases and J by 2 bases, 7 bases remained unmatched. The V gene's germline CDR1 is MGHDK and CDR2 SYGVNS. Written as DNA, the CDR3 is TGTGCCAGCAGTGCCGGAGGGGGCGTAAACACTGAAGCTTTCTTT. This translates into CASSAGGGVNTEAFF. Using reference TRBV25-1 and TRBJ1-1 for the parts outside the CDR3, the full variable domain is EADIYQTPRYLVIGTGKKITLECSQTMGHDKMYWYQQDPGMELHLIHYSYGVNSTEKGDLSSESTVSRIRTEHFPLTLESARPSHTSQYLCASSAGGGVNTEAFFGQGTRLTVV.

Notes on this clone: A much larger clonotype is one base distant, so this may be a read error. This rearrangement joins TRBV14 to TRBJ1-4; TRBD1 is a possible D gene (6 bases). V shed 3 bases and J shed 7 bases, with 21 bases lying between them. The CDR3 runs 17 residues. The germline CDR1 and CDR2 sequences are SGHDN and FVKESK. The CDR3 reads CASSHYILGQMFEKLFF. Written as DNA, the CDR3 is TGTGCCAGCAGCCATTACATACTTGGACAGATGTTTGAAAAACTGTTTTTT.

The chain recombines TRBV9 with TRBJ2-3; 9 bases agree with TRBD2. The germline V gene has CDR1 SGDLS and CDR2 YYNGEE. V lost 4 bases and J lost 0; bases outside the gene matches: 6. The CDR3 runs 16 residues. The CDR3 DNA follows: TGTGCCAGCAGCCTGACTAGCGGTTCTAGCACAGATACGCAGTATTTT. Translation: CASSLTSGSSTDTQYF.

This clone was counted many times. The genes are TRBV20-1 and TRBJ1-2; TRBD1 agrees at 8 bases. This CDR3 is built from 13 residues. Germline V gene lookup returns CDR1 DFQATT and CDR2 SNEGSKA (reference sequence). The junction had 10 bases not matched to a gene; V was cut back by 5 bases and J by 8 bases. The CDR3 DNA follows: TGCAGTGCTGCAGCGGAGACAGGGGCCGGCTACACCTTC. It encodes CSAAAETGAGYTF.

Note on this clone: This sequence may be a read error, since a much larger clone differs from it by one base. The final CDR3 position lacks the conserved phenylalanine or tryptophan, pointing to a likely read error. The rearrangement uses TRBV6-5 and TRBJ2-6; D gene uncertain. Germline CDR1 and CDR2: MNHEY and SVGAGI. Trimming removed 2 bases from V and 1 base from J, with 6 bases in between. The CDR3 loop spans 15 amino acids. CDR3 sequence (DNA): TGTGCCAGCAGTTACATGGTGTCTGGGGCCAACGTCCTGACTTCC. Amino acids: CASSYMVSGANVLTS.

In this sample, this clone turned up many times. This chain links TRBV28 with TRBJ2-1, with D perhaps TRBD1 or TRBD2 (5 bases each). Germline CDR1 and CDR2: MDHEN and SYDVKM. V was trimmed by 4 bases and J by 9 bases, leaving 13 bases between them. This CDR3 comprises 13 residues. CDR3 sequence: CASSSVDSGEQFF. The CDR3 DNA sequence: TGTGCCAGCAGTTCCGTAGACAGCGGTGAGCAGTTCTTC.

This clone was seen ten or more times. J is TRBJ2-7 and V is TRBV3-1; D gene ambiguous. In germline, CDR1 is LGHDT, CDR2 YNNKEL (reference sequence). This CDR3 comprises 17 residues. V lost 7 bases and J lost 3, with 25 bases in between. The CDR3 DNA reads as TGTGCCAGCAAATCAAAGCCTCCCCCCCCTCGGGTCTACGAGCAGTACTTC. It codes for CASKSKPPPPRVYEQYF.

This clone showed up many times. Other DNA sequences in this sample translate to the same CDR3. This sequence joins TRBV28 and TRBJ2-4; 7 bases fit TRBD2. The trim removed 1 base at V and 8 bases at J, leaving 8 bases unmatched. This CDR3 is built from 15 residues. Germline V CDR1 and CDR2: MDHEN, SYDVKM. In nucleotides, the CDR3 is TGTGCCAGCAGTTTATTTTCGGGACTAAACTACATTCAGTACTTC. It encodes CASSLFSGLNYIQYF.

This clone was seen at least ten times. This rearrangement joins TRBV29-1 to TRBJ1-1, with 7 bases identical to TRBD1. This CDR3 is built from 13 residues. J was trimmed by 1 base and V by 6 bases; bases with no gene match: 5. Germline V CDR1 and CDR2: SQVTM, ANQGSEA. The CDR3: CSVEGQKNTEAFF. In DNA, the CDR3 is TGCAGCGTGGAGGGACAGAAGAACACTGAAGCTTTCTTT.

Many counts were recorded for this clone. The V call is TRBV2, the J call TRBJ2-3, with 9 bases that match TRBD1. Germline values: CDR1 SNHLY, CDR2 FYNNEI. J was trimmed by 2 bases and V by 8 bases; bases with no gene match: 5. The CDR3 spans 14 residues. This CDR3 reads CASPGQGSTDTQYF. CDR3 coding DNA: TGTGCCAGCCCGGGACAGGGTTCCACAGATACGCAGTATTTT.

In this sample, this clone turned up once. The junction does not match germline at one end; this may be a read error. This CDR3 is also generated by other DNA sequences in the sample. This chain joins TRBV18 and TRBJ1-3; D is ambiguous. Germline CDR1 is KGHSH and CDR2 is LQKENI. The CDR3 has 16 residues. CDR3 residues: CASSPSDLASGNTIYF. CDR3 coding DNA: TGTGCAAGCTCACCATCGGATCTGGCTTCTGGAAACACCATATATTTT.

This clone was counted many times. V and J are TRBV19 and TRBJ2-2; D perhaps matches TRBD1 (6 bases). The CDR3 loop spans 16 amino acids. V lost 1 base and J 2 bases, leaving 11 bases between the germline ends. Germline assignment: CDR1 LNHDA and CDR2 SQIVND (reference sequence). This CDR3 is CASSIGGRTNTGELFF. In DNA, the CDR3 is TGTGCCAGTAGTATAGGGGGGCGGACAAACACCGGGGAGCTGTTTTTT. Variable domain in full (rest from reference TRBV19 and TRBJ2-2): DGGITQSPKYLFRKEGQNVTLSCEQNLNHDAMYWYRQDPGQGLRLIYYSQIVNDFQKGDIAEGYSVSREKKESFPLTVTSAQKNPTAFYLCASSIGGRTNTGELFFGEGSRLTVL.

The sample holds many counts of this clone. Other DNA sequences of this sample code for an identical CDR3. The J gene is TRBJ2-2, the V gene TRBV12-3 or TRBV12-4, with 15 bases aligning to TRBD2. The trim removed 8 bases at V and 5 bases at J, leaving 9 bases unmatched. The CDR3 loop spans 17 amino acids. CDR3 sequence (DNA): TGTGCCAGCCTTGGACTAGCGGGAGGGCCGGATACCGGGGAGCTGTTTTTT. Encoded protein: CASLGLAGGPDTGELFF.

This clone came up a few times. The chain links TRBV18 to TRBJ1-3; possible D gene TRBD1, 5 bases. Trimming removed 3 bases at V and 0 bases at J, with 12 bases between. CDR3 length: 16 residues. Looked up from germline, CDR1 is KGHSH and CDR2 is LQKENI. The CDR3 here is CASSPPGPSSGNTIYF. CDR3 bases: TGTGCCAGCTCACCCCCGGGACCGAGCTCTGGAAACACCATATATTTT.

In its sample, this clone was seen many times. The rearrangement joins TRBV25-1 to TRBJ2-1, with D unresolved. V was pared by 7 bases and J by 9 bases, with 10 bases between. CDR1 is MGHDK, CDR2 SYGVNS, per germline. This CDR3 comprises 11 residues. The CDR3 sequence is CASTQGGEQFF. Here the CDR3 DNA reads TGTGCCAGCACCCAAGGCGGTGAGCAGTTCTTC.

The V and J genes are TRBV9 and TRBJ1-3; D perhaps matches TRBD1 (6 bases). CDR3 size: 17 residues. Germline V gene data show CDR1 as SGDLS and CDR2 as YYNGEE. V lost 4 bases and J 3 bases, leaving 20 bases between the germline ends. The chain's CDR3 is CASSLRQTGNFGNTIYF. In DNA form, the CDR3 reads TGTGCCAGCAGCCTCCGGCAAACAGGGAATTTTGGAAACACCATATATTTT.

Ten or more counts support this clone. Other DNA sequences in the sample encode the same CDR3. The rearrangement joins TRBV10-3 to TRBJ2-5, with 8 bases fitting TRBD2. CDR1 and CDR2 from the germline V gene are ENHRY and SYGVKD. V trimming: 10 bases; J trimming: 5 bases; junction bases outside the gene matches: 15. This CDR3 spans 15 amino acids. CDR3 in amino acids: CARADPRGVGETQYF. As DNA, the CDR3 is TGTGCCAGAGCGGATCCGCGGGGGGTGGGGGAGACCCAGTACTTC.

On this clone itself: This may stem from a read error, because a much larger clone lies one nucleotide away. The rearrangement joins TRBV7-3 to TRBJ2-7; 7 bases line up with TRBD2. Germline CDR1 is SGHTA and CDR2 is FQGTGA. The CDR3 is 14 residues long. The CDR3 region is CASSLEGGPYGQYF. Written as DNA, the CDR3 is TGTGCCAGCAGCTTAGAGGGAGGGCCCTACGGGCAGTACTTC. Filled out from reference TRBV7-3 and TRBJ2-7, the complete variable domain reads GAGVSQTPSNKVTEKGKYVELRCDPISGHTALYWYRQSLGQGPEFLIYFQGTGAADDSGLPNDRFFAVRPEGSVSTLKIQRTERGDSAVYLCASSLEGGPYGQYFGPGTRLTVT.

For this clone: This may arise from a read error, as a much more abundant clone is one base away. This chain's CDR3 is CASIAIGGYQNSPLHF. The CDR3 DNA reads as TGTGCCAGCATCGCGATAGGAGGTTACCAGAATTCACCCCTCCACTTT. J is TRBJ1-6 and V is TRBV5-6; D not resolved. This CDR3 region has 16 residues. Germline V CDR1 and CDR2: SGHDT, YYEEEE. The V and J ends lost 6 bases and 7 bases respectively, with 20 bases between them.

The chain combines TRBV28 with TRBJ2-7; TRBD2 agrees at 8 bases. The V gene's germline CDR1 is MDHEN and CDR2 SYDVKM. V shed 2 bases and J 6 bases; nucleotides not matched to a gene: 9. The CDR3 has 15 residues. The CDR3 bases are TGTGCCAGCAGTTTACTGGGACTAGGACTAGCCGAGCAGTACTTC. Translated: CASSLLGLGLAEQYF.

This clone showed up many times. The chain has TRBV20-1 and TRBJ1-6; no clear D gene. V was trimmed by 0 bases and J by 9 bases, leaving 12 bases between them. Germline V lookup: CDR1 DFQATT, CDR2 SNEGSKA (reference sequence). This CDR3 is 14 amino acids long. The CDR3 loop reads CSARDADGSSPLHF. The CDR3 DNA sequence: TGCAGTGCTAGAGATGCGGACGGTAGTTCACCCCTCCACTTT.

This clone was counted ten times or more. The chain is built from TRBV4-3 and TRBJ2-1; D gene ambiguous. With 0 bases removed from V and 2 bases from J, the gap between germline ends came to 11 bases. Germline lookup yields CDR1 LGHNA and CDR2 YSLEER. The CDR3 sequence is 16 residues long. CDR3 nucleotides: TGCGCCAGCAGCCAAGACCCTGGTGTGGCCTACAATGAGCAGTTCTTC. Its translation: CASSQDPGVAYNEQFF.

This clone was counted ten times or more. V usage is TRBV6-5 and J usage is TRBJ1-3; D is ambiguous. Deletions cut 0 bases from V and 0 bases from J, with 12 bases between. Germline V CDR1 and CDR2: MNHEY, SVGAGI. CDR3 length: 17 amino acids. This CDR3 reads CASSYSRFGSSGNTIYF. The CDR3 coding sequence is TGTGCCAGCAGTTACTCACGTTTTGGGAGCTCTGGAAACACCATATATTTT.

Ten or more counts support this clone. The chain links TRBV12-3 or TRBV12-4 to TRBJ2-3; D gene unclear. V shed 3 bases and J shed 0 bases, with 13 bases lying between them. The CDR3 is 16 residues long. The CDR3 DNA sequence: TGTGCCAGCAGTTTCATGGTCCTAGTAAGCACAGATACGCAGTATTTT. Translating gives CASSFMVLVSTDTQYF.

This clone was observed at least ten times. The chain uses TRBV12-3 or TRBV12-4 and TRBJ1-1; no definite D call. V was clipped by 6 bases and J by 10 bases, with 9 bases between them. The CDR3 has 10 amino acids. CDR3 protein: CASSRLAAFF. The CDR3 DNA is TGTGCCAGCAGCCGGCTGGCAGCTTTCTTT.

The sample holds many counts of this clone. CDR3: CSPRLSSYNEQFF. The CDR3 nucleotides read TGCAGTCCGAGACTTAGCTCCTACAATGAGCAGTTCTTC. This chain uses TRBV20-1 with TRBJ2-1; no clear D gene. Trimming took off 8 bases at V and 0 bases at J, with 11 bases between the two ends. CDR1 and CDR2 from the germline V gene are DFQATT and SNEGSKA (reference sequence). The CDR3 extends over 13 amino acids.

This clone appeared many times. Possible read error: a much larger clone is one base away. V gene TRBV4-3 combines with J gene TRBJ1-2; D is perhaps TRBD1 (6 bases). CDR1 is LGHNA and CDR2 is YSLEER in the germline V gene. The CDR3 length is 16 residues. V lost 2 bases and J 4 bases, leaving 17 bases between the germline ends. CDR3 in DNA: TGCGCCAGCAGCCAAAATTCAGGGGAGGCGGGCTATGGCTACACCTTC. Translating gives CASSQNSGEAGYGYTF.

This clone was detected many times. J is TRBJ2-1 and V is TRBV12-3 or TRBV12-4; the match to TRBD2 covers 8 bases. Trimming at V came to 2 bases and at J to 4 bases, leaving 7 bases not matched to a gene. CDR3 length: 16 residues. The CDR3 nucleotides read TGTGCCAGCAGTTTATCCGGGAGGGCCGGGTACAATGAGCAGTTCTTC. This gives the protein CASSLSGRAGYNEQFF.

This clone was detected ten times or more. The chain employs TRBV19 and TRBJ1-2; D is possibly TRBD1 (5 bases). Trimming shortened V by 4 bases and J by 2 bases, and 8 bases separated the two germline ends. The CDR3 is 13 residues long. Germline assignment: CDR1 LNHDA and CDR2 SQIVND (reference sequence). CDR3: CASSTGLNYGYTF. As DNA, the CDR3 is TGTGCCAGTAGTACGGGACTGAACTATGGCTACACCTTC.

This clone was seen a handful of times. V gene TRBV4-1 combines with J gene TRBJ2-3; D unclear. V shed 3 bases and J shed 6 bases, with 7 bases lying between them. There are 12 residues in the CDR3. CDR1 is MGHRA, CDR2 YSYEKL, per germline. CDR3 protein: CASSHPGDTQYF. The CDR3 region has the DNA TGCGCCAGCAGCCATCCGGGCGATACGCAGTATTTT.